Reported below is one T cell receptor (beta chain). Here immunoSEQ multiplex PCR was the method, and the copy in TCRdb shows in-frame clones only, minus some. The profile shows approximately 75,000 clones, approximately 97% of them singletons. V was cut by 5 bases and J by 4 bases, with 10 bases left in between. The CDR3 has 12 amino acids. The germline V gene encodes CDR1 SGHRS and CDR2 YFSETQ. The sample originates from a study of technical replicates of blood from a few donors. This chain connects TRBV5-1 to TRBJ2-7, with D possibly TRBD1 on 5 matching bases. This TCR was sampled from a human donor in good health. Sequenced input: T cells isolated from PBMCs. DNA for the CDR3: TGCGCCAGCAGAGGGGAATCATACGAGCAGTACTTC. Its translation: CASRGESYEQYF. Together with reference TRBV5-1 and TRBJ2-7, the CDR3 gives the full variable domain: KAGVTQTPRYLIKTRGQQVTLSCSPISGHRSVSWYQQTPGQGLQFLFEYFSETQRNKGNFPGRFSGRQFSNSRSEMNVSTLELGDSALYLCASRGESYEQYFGPGTRLTVT.